One and the same sample provided the 21 T cell receptor beta chains below, sequenced in a study of T cells after yellow fever vaccination. MiXCR, run by TCRdb on the 5' RACE reads, gives a single entry per CDR3 protein. The table records 620,000 or so distinct CDR3 sequences, around 17% of them present only once. The material was PBMCs, obtained 5 days after the first yellow fever vaccination. All receptors derive from a man younger than 35 who received the YFV17D yellow fever vaccine.

This clonotype was counted between two and nine times. The chain links TRBV20-1 to TRBJ2-1, with TRBD1 as a possible D gene (5 bases). This CDR3 contains 16 residues. The germline gives CDR1 DFQATT, CDR2 SNEGSKA (reference sequence). The germline V and J ends were trimmed by 4 bases and 3 bases, with 19 bases remaining between them. CDR3 nucleotide sequence: TGCAGTGCTACGCCTCAGGGCCGCGGCTTCTACAATGAGCAGTTCTTC. This gives the protein CSATPQGRGFYNEQFF.

The CDR3 reads CASSQGRGGGNEQFF. The DNA for the CDR3 is TGTGCCAGCAGCCAGGGACGAGGGGGGGGTAATGAGCAGTTCTTC. The V call is TRBV11-1, the J call TRBJ2-1, with TRBD2 as a possible D gene (7 bases). V was trimmed by 5 bases and J by 7 bases, leaving 18 bases between them. CDR1 is SGHAT and CDR2 is FQDESV in the germline V gene (reference sequence). CDR3 size: 15 residues. The whole variable domain, filled in from reference TRBV11-1 and TRBJ2-1, reads EAEVAQSPRYKITEKSQAVAFWCDPISGHATLYWYRQILGQGPELLVQFQDESVVDDSQLPKDRFSAERLKGVDSTLKIQPAELGDSAMYLCASSQGRGGGNEQFFGPGTRLTVL.

In this sample, this clonotype turned up a few times. This rearrangement joins TRBV19 to TRBJ1-2; 8 nucleotides line up with TRBD1. The CDR3 loop spans 15 amino acids. Losses at the gene ends were 5 bases for V and 4 bases for J; bases not matched to a gene: 9. From germline, CDR1 is LNHDA and CDR2 SQIVND (reference sequence). CDR3 nucleotides: TGTGCCAGTAGTCCCCTCGCAGGGGGCGGCTATGGCTACACCTTC. This codes for CASSPLAGGGYGYTF. The variable domain in full, completed from reference TRBV19 and TRBJ1-2, reads DGGITQSPKYLFRKEGQNVTLSCEQNLNHDAMYWYRQDPGQGLRLIYYSQIVNDFQKGDIAEGYSVSREKKESFPLTVTSAQKNPTAFYLCASSPLAGGGYGYTFGSGTRLTVV.

V usage is TRBV10-1 and J usage is TRBJ2-7, with D possibly being TRBD1 (6 bases). The V gene's germline CDR1 is WNHNN and CDR2 SYGVQD (reference sequence). V was trimmed by 5 bases and J by 0 bases, leaving 11 bases between them. CDR3 size: 14 residues. The DNA for the CDR3 is TGCGCCAGCAGTTTAACAGGGAACTCCTACGAGCAGTACGTC. This gives the protein CASSLTGNSYEQYV.

Many counts were recorded for this clonotype. J is TRBJ1-4 and V is TRBV12-3 or TRBV12-4; 7 bases map to TRBD1. CDR3 size: 15 residues. Trimming at V came to 6 bases and at J to 5 bases, leaving 9 bases not matched to a gene. The CDR3 nucleotides read TGTGCCAGCAGACCCGCAACAGGGGTCAATGAAAAACTGTTTTTT. The encoded protein is CASRPATGVNEKLFF.

The J gene is TRBJ2-2, the V gene TRBV4-2; 8 positions match TRBD2. Germline V lookup: CDR1 LGHNA, CDR2 YNFKEQ. The J segment lost 7 bases and the V segment lost 4 bases, leaving 8 bases of the junction unmatched. This CDR3 contains 15 residues. The CDR3 DNA follows: TGTGCCAGCAGCCCCGCCGGGGGGGTACACGGGGAGCTGTTTTTT. Amino acid sequence: CASSPAGGVHGELFF.

This clonotype was found a few times. The chain joins TRBV9 to TRBJ1-6; 9 bases are shared with TRBD1. The V gene end was trimmed by 5 bases and the J gene end by 9 bases; junction bases not matched to a gene: 6. CDR1 is SGDLS and CDR2 is YYNGEE in the germline V gene. The CDR3 runs 14 residues. The CDR3 loop is CASSGTGLTSPLHF. As DNA, the CDR3 is TGTGCCAGCAGTGGGACAGGGTTGACTTCACCCCTCCACTTT.

The chain combines TRBV10-3 with TRBJ1-2; D is perhaps TRBD1 (6 bases). V was cut by 2 bases and J by 3 bases, with 13 bases left in between. The CDR3 sequence is 15 residues long. Germline V gene lookup returns CDR1 ENHRY and CDR2 SYGVKD. The CDR3 DNA follows: TGTGCCATCAGTGAGAGGACAGATACCCACTATGGCTACACCTTC. It translates to CAISERTDTHYGYTF.

This clonotype was picked up a small number of times. V is TRBV12-3 or TRBV12-4 and J is TRBJ1-3; D uncertain. This CDR3 region has 15 residues. Trimming took 2 bases from V and 3 from J, leaving 11 bases between them. The CDR3 is CASSLKDGVGNTIYF. DNA for the CDR3: TGTGCCAGCAGTTTAAAGGACGGGGTTGGAAACACCATATATTTT.

This sequence joins TRBV4-3 and TRBJ2-5; D perhaps matches TRBD2 (7 bases). The V and J ends lost 4 bases and 5 bases respectively, with 14 bases between them. Germline V lookup: CDR1 LGHNA, CDR2 YSLEER. The CDR3 runs to 14 residues. CDR3 protein: CASSLTGGWETQYF. The DNA of the CDR3 is TGCGCCAGCAGCCTAACGGGGGGCTGGGAGACCCAGTACTTC.

The chain combines TRBV7-2 with TRBJ2-6; D is ambiguous. Germline CDR1 and CDR2: SGHTA and FQGNSA. The V end was cut by 4 bases, the J end by 0 bases, with 7 bases between. This CDR3 comprises 15 residues. Written as DNA, the CDR3 is TGTGCCAGCAGCTATACAAGCTCTGGGGCCAACGTCCTGACTTTC. Its translation: CASSYTSSGANVLTF.

This chain links TRBV19 with TRBJ1-3, with D unclear. This CDR3 spans 13 amino acids. Per germline, CDR1 LNHDA and CDR2 SQIVND (reference sequence). The CDR3 reads CGARGQAGNTIYF. The CDR3 region has the DNA TGTGGGGCCCGGGGTCAGGCCGGAAACACCATATATTTT.

This clonotype was counted between two and nine times. This chain uses TRBV29-1 with TRBJ1-1, with unresolved D. V was clipped by 4 bases and J by 3 bases, with 6 bases between them. Germline V gives CDR1 SQVTM, CDR2 ANQGSEA. This CDR3 has 11 residues. The CDR3 region is CSVVSDTEAFF. The CDR3 nucleotides read TGCAGCGTTGTCAGTGACACTGAAGCTTTCTTT. Combining the CDR3 with reference TRBV29-1 and TRBJ1-1 gives the whole variable domain SAVISQKPSRDICQRGTSLTIQCQVDSQVTMMFWYRQQPGQSLTLIATANQGSEATYESGFVIDKFPISRPNLTFSTLTVSNMSPEDSSIYLCSVVSDTEAFFGQGTRLTVV.

The chain has TRBV7-8 and TRBJ2-3; D is undetermined. Trimming removed 7 bases from V and 4 bases from J, with 15 bases in between. This CDR3 spans 14 amino acids. From germline, CDR1 is SGHVS and CDR2 FQNEAQ. The CDR3 sequence is CASTLWGISDTQYF. CDR3 DNA: TGTGCCAGCACCCTATGGGGTATTTCAGATACGCAGTATTTT.

This clonotype was counted between two and nine times. The rearrangement links TRBV9 to TRBJ1-1, with a tentative D call TRBD1 (5 bases). Trimming took 2 bases from V and 5 from J, leaving 13 bases between them. From germline, CDR1 is SGDLS and CDR2 YYNGEE. The length of the CDR3 is 14 residues. The CDR3 sequence is CASSVRRDSTEAFF. DNA for the CDR3: TGTGCCAGCAGCGTCCGCAGGGATAGTACTGAAGCTTTCTTT.

This clonotype has more than one count but fewer than ten. The chain combines TRBV29-1 with TRBJ1-1, with D perhaps TRBD1 (5 bases). The CDR3 contains 12 residues. CDR1 is SQVTM and CDR2 is ANQGSEA in the germline V gene. V was pared by 3 bases and J by 2 bases, with 7 bases between. The CDR3 DNA sequence: TGCAGCGTTGAGAGGGGAAACACTGAAGCTTTCTTT. Its translation: CSVERGNTEAFF.

This clonotype was recorded many times. CDR3 DNA sequence: TGTGCCAGCAGCTTACAGGTCACAGATACGCAGTATTTT. It is translated as CASSLQVTDTQYF. This chain joins TRBV7-2 and TRBJ2-3; no firm D call. The CDR3 is 13 residues long. The germline gives CDR1 SGHTA, CDR2 FQGNSA. Trimming shortened V by 2 bases and J by 2 bases, and 5 bases separated the two germline ends.

This clonotype came up a few times. The chain couples TRBV13 to TRBJ2-2; D gene ambiguous. Germline values: CDR1 PRHDT, CDR2 FYEKMQ (reference sequence). The V gene lost 7 bases and the J gene lost 2 bases, with 8 bases spanning the gap. The CDR3 has 13 amino acids. The CDR3 protein is CASTPINTGELFF. The CDR3 DNA is TGTGCCAGCACCCCTATAAACACCGGGGAGCTGTTTTTT.

This clonotype was counted between two and nine times. This chain joins TRBV4-1 and TRBJ2-3; D possibly matches TRBD1 or TRBD2 (5 bases each). This CDR3 has 23 amino acids. Trimming removed 4 bases from V and 0 bases from J, with 35 bases in between. CDR1 MGHRA and CDR2 YSYEKL come from the germline V gene. The CDR3 spells CASSPHRYGTESGFSSSTDTQYF. In DNA, the CDR3 is TGCGCCAGCAGCCCACATCGCTACGGGACGGAGTCCGGGTTTTCCTCTAGCACAGATACGCAGTATTTT.

This clonotype has a handful of counts. This sequence joins TRBV5-4 and TRBJ1-1, with 7 bases matching TRBD1. In germline, CDR1 is SGHNT, CDR2 YYREEE (reference sequence). With V trimmed by 4 bases and J by 5 bases, 8 bases remained unmatched. The CDR3 has 14 amino acids. The CDR3 region is CASSDRVGGTEAFF. The CDR3 DNA reads as TGTGCCAGCAGCGACAGGGTCGGGGGGACTGAAGCTTTCTTT.

This clonotype was seen a handful of times. The chain carries TRBV4-3 and TRBJ2-2, with D possibly being TRBD1 (7 bases). Trimming left V 1 base short and J 5 bases short, with 23 bases between. This CDR3 region has 19 residues. Per the germline V gene, CDR1 is LGHNA and CDR2 is YSLEER. CDR3: CASSQGEWGAGGSTGELFF. DNA for the CDR3: TGCGCCAGCAGCCAAGGAGAATGGGGGGCAGGGGGATCAACCGGGGAGCTGTTTTTT.